The rows below give T cell receptor beta chains drawn from one sample of a study of blood T cell repertoires in COVID-19. Some clones are missing from TCRdb's copy, which holds only in-frame ones; the method was immunoSEQ multiplex PCR. The sample contains approximately 470,000 clones, about 90% of which appear only once. Specimen: PBMCs or T cells enriched from blood (not recorded which). These TCRs come from a woman under 30 who had recovered from COVID-19. CDR3s include the opening cysteine and the closing phenylalanine or tryptophan. Each record gives: J gene, CDR3 length, clone size, V gene, D gene, CDR3 protein, CDR3 DNA. D genes are given only for firm matches. Some rows mark clone size as missing; the rest say once, few, many or name a class of expanded clone.

J: TRBJ1-5
length: 12
size: -
V: TRBV19
D: -
CDR3: CASSIRYQPQHF
DNA: TGTGCCAGTAGTATACGTTATCAGCCCCAGCATTTT

J: TRBJ2-2
length: 19
size: once
V: TRBV19
D: TRBD1
CDR3: CASSIWRQGSGTDTGELFF
DNA: TGTGCCAGTAGTATTTGGAGACAGGGAAGCGGAACGGACACCGGGGAGCTGTTTTTT

J: TRBJ1-1
length: 13
size: -
V: TRBV11-2
D: -
CDR3: CASRSGGNTEAFF
DNA: TGTGCCAGCAGATCTGGAGGGAACACTGAAGCTTTCTTT

J: TRBJ2-5
length: 18
size: -
V: TRBV9
D: TRBD2
CDR3: CASSPGLAGDALGETQYF
DNA: TGTGCCAGCAGCCCTGGACTAGCGGGGGATGCCCTCGGTGAGACCCAGTACTTC

J: TRBJ2-5
length: 13
size: few
V: TRBV5-1
D: -
CDR3: CASSAAVRETQYF
DNA: TGCGCCAGCAGCGCGGCCGTTCGAGAGACCCAGTACTTC

J: TRBJ2-2
length: 14
size: -
V: TRBV10-1
D: TRBD1
CDR3: CASGGGQGAGELFF
DNA: TGCGCCAGCGGGGGGGGACAGGGCGCCGGGGAGCTGTTTTTT

J: TRBJ2-5
length: 15
size: -
V: TRBV10-1
D: TRBD2
CDR3: CASSESKSGVETQYF
DNA: TGCGCCAGCAGTGAGTCGAAAAGCGGGGTGGAGACCCAGTACTTC

J: TRBJ1-2
length: 15
size: -
V: TRBV7-8
D: TRBD1
CDR3: CASSSEQGVRYGYTF
DNA: TGTGCCAGCAGCTCTGAACAGGGGGTTCGGTATGGCTACACCTTC

J: TRBJ2-7
length: 14
size: -
V: TRBV20-1
D: TRBD1
CDR3: CSASGDREPYEQYF
DNA: TGCAGTGCTAGTGGGGACAGGGAGCCCTACGAGCAGTACTTC

J: TRBJ1-1
length: 13
size: -
V: TRBV9
D: -
CDR3: CASSVLKDSKAFF
DNA: TGTGCCAGCAGCGTCCTAAAAGACAGTAAAGCTTTCTTT

J: TRBJ1-1
length: 16
size: -
V: TRBV5-1
D: -
CDR3: CASTFFRGGDDTEAFF
DNA: TGCGCCAGCACCTTCTTCAGGGGAGGGGACGACACTGAAGCTTTCTTT

J: TRBJ1-4
length: 12
size: few
V: TRBV12-3/TRBV12-4
D: -
CDR3: CASSPRGEKLFF
DNA: TGTGCCAGCAGCCCAAGGGGGGAAAAACTGTTTTTT

J: TRBJ1-1
length: 14
size: once
V: TRBV28
D: TRBD1
CDR3: CASSFQGGNTEAFF
DNA: TGTGCCAGCAGTTTTCAGGGGGGGAACACTGAAGCTTTCTTT

J: TRBJ2-3
length: 18
size: -
V: TRBV4-1
D: -
CDR3: CASSLSAGARKATDTQYF
DNA: TGCGCCAGCAGCCTTAGTGCAGGGGCCCGAAAAGCCACAGATACGCAGTATTTT

J: TRBJ1-6
length: 16
size: -
V: TRBV7-2
D: -
CDR3: CASSLGAPGVGSPLHF
DNA: TGTGCCAGCAGCTTAGGTGCGCCAGGGGTCGGTTCACCCCTCCACTTT

J: TRBJ1-2
length: 14
size: -
V: TRBV19
D: -
CDR3: CASTPDGINYGYTF
DNA: TGTGCCAGTACTCCAGACGGGATTAACTATGGCTACACCTTC

J: TRBJ1-1
length: 16
size: few
V: TRBV4-2
D: -
CDR3: CASSQESVGENTEAFF
DNA: TGTGCCAGCAGCCAAGAGTCAGTCGGGGAGAACACTGAAGCTTTCTTT

J: TRBJ2-1
length: 14
size: -
V: TRBV20-1
D: TRBD2
CDR3: CSASYSGAYNEQFF
DNA: TGCAGTGCTAGTTATAGCGGGGCCTACAATGAGCAGTTCTTC

J: TRBJ1-2
length: 14
size: -
V: TRBV11-2
D: TRBD1
CDR3: CASSLTGAGYGYTF
DNA: TGTGCCAGCAGCTTAACAGGGGCAGGGTATGGCTACACCTTC